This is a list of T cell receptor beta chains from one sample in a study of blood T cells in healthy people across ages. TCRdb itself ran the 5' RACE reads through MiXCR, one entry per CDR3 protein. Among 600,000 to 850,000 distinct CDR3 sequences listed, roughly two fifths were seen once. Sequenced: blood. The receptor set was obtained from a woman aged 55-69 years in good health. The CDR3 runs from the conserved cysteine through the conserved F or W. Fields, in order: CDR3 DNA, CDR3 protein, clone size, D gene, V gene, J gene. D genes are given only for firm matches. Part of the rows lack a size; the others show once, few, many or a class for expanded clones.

TGTGCCAGCAGTCGCACTAGCGGGGGGAACAATGAGCAGTTCTTC,CASSRTSGGNNEQFF,many,TRBD2,TRBV12-3/TRBV12-4,TRBJ2-1
TGCAGCGTTAAACTAGCGGGGTTAGAGACCCAGTACTTC,CSVKLAGLETQYF,many,TRBD2,TRBV29-1,TRBJ2-5
TGTGCCAGCAGCCCCCTTGGGCTAGCGGGAGTGGAGACCCAGTACTTC,CASSPLGLAGVETQYF,few,TRBD2,TRBV9,TRBJ2-5
TGTGCCAGCAGCTTAGATCAATCAGGGACTAGCGGGGGACATGAGCAGTTCTTC,CASSLDQSGTSGGHEQFF,NA,TRBD2,TRBV11-3,TRBJ2-1
TGTGCCATCGAGGACAGGGGTAAGGATGGCTACACCTTC,CAIEDRGKDGYTF,NA,TRBD1,TRBV10-3,TRBJ1-2
TGTGCCAGTCAGCTTATCTTAACAATCCACCCTAACTATGGCTACACCTTC,CASQLILTIHPNYGYTF,NA,NA,TRBV7-2,TRBJ1-2
TGTGCCAGCAGCGTTAACAGCGGGGGGGAACTTTCCTACAATGAGCAGTTCTTC,CASSVNSGGELSYNEQFF,few,TRBD2,TRBV9,TRBJ2-1
TGTGCCAGCAGTGACAGGGGCGGAGGTCAGCCCCAGCATTTT,CASSDRGGGQPQHF,NA,NA,TRBV2,TRBJ1-5
TGTGCCAGCTCACCGCCCCCAGGGGGATTTTCAGATACGCAGTATTTT,CASSPPPGGFSDTQYF,few,TRBD1,TRBV18,TRBJ2-3
TGTGCCAGCTCACCGCCGGGACAGGCTTACAATGAGCAGTTCTTC,CASSPPGQAYNEQFF,NA,TRBD1,TRBV18,TRBJ2-1
TGCAGTGCTAGTCTAGCGGGAGTGGGACGTGAGCAGTTCTTC,CSASLAGVGREQFF,once,TRBD2,TRBV20-1,TRBJ2-1
TGCAGCGTGAGAGAGGGTCCAGATACGCAGTATTTT,CSVREGPDTQYF,many,NA,TRBV29-1,TRBJ2-3
TGCAGTGCTAGGGAGGACCCTGCGAGTGGCTACACCTTC,CSAREDPASGYTF,NA,NA,TRBV20-1,TRBJ1-2
TGTGCCATCAGGGGACAGGGCACTGAAGCTTTCTTT,CAIRGQGTEAFF,NA,TRBD1,TRBV10-3,TRBJ1-1
TGTGCCAGCTCGGCCGGGACAGACCGCTATGGCTACACCTTC,CASSAGTDRYGYTF,few,TRBD1,TRBV18,TRBJ1-2
TGTGCCAGCAGCCTGGAAGGGAGGGACAGGAATGAGCAGTTCTTC,CASSLEGRDRNEQFF,NA,NA,TRBV5-8,TRBJ2-1
TGTGCCAGCAGCTTTAGCGGGGGAACGGGAGAGACCCAGTACTTC,CASSFSGGTGETQYF,few,TRBD2,TRBV7-6,TRBJ2-5
TGCAGTGCTAGAGATCAGGGGGGAGTTGGGCAAGAGACCCAGTACTTC,CSARDQGGVGQETQYF,many,NA,TRBV20-1,TRBJ2-5
TGTGCCAGCAGCCAAGAAATAGGAGGAGGGAACGAGCAGTACTTC,CASSQEIGGGNEQYF,NA,NA,TRBV4-2,TRBJ2-7
TGTGCCAGCAGTTCGACAGGGGTGTTCCCTAGCGGGGCGCAAGAGACCCAGTACTTC,CASSSTGVFPSGAQETQYF,NA,NA,TRBV28,TRBJ2-5
TGTGCCAGCAGCTTAGCCGGACTAGCGGGAGCCGAGCAGTACTTC,CASSLAGLAGAEQYF,few,TRBD2,TRBV7-2,TRBJ2-7
TGTGCCAGCAGTGACTCGGTACAGAATATAGGGACCAGTGAGCAGTTCTTC,CASSDSVQNIGTSEQFF,few,NA,TRBV6-4,TRBJ2-1
TGTGCCAGCAGCCTCGCGGGGGACGGAAATAATTCACCCCTCCACTTT,CASSLAGDGNNSPLHF,NA,NA,TRBV7-2,TRBJ1-6
TGTGCCATCAGCTACAGGGAAGGCGACGAGCAGTACTTC,CAISYREGDEQYF,NA,NA,TRBV10-3,TRBJ2-7
TGCGCCAGCAGCTCCGGCGGGACAGGGGGTCGGGAGCAGTACTTC,CASSSGGTGGREQYF,few,TRBD1,TRBV5-1,TRBJ2-7
TGCAGTGCTCAGGACAGGATCGCGTACGAGCAGTACTTC,CSAQDRIAYEQYF,NA,TRBD1,TRBV20-1,TRBJ2-7
TGCAGTGCTATAGGGACAGACAACTATGGCTACACCTTC,CSAIGTDNYGYTF,NA,TRBD1,TRBV20-1,TRBJ1-2
TGCGCCAGCAGCTGGTTTGGAGCGGCTACCTACGAGCAGTACTTC,CASSWFGAATYEQYF,NA,NA,TRBV5-1,TRBJ2-7
TGCAGTGCTAGAGCTTCTAGCAAGGGTTACGAGCAGTACTTC,CSARASSKGYEQYF,NA,NA,TRBV20-1,TRBJ2-7